These T cell receptor beta chains were read from a single sample in a study of T cell responses to AZD1222 COVID-19 vaccine. TCRdb keeps only in-frame clones here, not all; method: immunoSEQ multiplex PCR. The repertoire holds roughly 120,000 clones, with about nine tenths as singletons. The specimen was peripheral blood, collected on day 0 of AZD1222 vaccination. Source of these receptors: an adult in good health. Both conserved end residues are part of each CDR3. The D gene is left open where the match is weak. Where a row states a size, it is once, few, many or the class of an expanded clone; other rows omit it.

>.|TRBV12-3/TRBV12-4|.|TRBJ1-6
CASSPGGNSPLHF
TGTGCCAGCAGCCCGGGGGGGAATTCACCCCTCCACTTT
>.|TRBV10-2|.|TRBJ2-1
CASSDVEQFF
TGCGCCAGCAGTGATGTTGAGCAGTTCTTC
>TRBD2|TRBV3-1/TRBV3-2|.|TRBJ2-1
CASSQVAGVPNEQFF
TGTGCCAGCAGCCAAGTAGCGGGGGTCCCCAATGAGCAGTTCTTC
>TRBD2|TRBV9|few|TRBJ2-7
CASSVGEGGPREQYF
TGTGCCAGCAGCGTAGGCGAGGGAGGGCCGCGGGAGCAGTACTTC
>TRBD1|TRBV28|.|TRBJ1-3
CASTSGGFGNTIYF
TGTGCCAGCACTTCAGGGGGCTTTGGAAACACCATATATTTT
>.|TRBV5-1|.|TRBJ2-7
CASSHGQTYEQYF
TGCGCCAGCAGCCACGGACAGACCTACGAGCAGTACTTC
>.|TRBV10-3|.|TRBJ2-5
CAIRQGRGGETQYF
TGTGCCATCAGACAGGGTCGTGGGGGGGAGACCCAGTACTTC
>.|TRBV7-2|.|TRBJ2-3
CASSLVGGNMVDTQYF
TGTGCCAGCAGCTTAGTAGGAGGTAACATGGTCGATACGCAGTATTTT
>.|TRBV4-1|.|TRBJ1-2
CASSQDTAQSYGYTF
TGCGCCAGCAGCCAAGACACAGCCCAGTCTTATGGCTACACCTTC
>.|TRBV4-2|once|TRBJ1-3
CASSQYGPFSGNTIYF
TGTGCCAGCAGCCAATACGGGCCCTTCTCTGGAAACACCATATATTTT
>.|TRBV30|.|TRBJ1-2
CAWGGLGDGYTF
TGTGCCTGGGGAGGACTTGGTGATGGCTACACCTTC
>.|TRBV4-1|.|TRBJ1-4
CASSQWAGEAEIQKLFF
TGCGCCAGCAGCCAATGGGCAGGGGAGGCCGAGATTCAAAAACTGTTTTTT
>TRBD2|TRBV3-1/TRBV3-2|.|TRBJ2-5
CASSLKAGGRETQYF
TGTGCCAGCAGCCTTAAAGCGGGGGGGCGAGAGACCCAGTACTTC
>.|TRBV5-4|.|TRBJ1-6
CASSLEGNSPLHF
TGTGCCAGCAGCTTGGAGGGGAATTCACCCCTCCACTTT
>.|TRBV6-5|.|TRBJ2-1
CASSLILGHDEQFF
TGTGCCAGCAGTTTGATTCTGGGGCACGATGAGCAGTTCTTC
>.|TRBV24-1|.|TRBJ1-1
CATSERGQTEAFF
TGTGCCACCAGTGAGAGGGGTCAAACTGAAGCTTTCTTT
>TRBD1|TRBV27|.|TRBJ2-5
CASSPRQGVRETQYF
TGTGCCAGCAGCCCCCGACAGGGGGTGAGAGAGACCCAGTACTTC
>.|TRBV2|once|TRBJ2-7
CASSEWVGVYEQYF
TGTGCCAGCAGTGAATGGGTTGGGGTCTACGAGCAGTACTTC
>TRBD1|TRBV6-5|.|TRBJ1-6
CASSYETGNSPLHF
TGTGCCAGCAGTTATGAGACAGGGAATTCACCCCTCCACTTT
>TRBD1|TRBV2|.|TRBJ2-1
CASRETPGQGTYNEQFF
TGTGCCAGCAGAGAAACACCGGGACAGGGTACCTACAATGAGCAGTTCTTC
>.|TRBV6-5|once|TRBJ1-6
CASSYSISYNSPLHF
TGTGCCAGCAGTTACTCGATCAGTTATAATTCACCCCTCCACTTT
>TRBD1|TRBV4-1|once|TRBJ2-2
CASSQDRAGGTERTGELFF
TGCGCCAGCAGCCAAGATCGAGCAGGGGGTACGGAACGGACCGGGGAGCTGTTTTTT
>.|TRBV12-3/TRBV12-4|.|TRBJ2-7
CASSLTKMYEQYF
TGTGCCAGCAGTTTAACTAAGATGTACGAGCAGTACTTC
>.|TRBV7-8|.|TRBJ1-5
CASAPQGGGNQPQHF
TGTGCCAGCGCACCTCAGGGAGGCGGCAATCAGCCCCAGCATTTT
>.|TRBV12-3/TRBV12-4|.|TRBJ1-1
CASPGNTEAFF
TGTGCCAGCCCTGGGAACACTGAAGCTTTCTTT
>.|TRBV9|.|TRBJ2-5
CASSVTDQETQYF
TGTGCCAGCAGCGTTACAGACCAAGAGACCCAGTACTTC